This T cell receptor beta chain was recorded in a study of cytomegalovirus exposure and HLA in healthy donors. The CDR3 totals 14 residues. V lost 6 bases, J lost 8 bases, and 16 bases lay in between. Per the germline V gene, CDR1 is MNHEY and CDR2 is SVGAGI. PCR employed 60 Vbeta and 13 Jbeta primers. Produced via immunoSEQ multiplex PCR; TCRdb's table is partial and in-frame only. The sample has 75,000 to 100,000 clones, about 80% seen once. Study-level results: Later analysis identified several of the most significant clusters that appeared linked to common viral pathogens.

This clone was recorded a few times. Its antigen remains unidentified. The sequenced sample was PBMCs. This TCR was sampled from a man aged 25 to 45 in good health and CMV-seronegative. This chain links TRBV6-5 with TRBJ1-4; TRBD1 might be the D (5 bases). CDR3 sequence: CASRSTGGREKLFF. CDR3 nucleotides: TGTGCCAGCAGATCGACCGGGGGTAGGGAAAAACTGTTTTTT.